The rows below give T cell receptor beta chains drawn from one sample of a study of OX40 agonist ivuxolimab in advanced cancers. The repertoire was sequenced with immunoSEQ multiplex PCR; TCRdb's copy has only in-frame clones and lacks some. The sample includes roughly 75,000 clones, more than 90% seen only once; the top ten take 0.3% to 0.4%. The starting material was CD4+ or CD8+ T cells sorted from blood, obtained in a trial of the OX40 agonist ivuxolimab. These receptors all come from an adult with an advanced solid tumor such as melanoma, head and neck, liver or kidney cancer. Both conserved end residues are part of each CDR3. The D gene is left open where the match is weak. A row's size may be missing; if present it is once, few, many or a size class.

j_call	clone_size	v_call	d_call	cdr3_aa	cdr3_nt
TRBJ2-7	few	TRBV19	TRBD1	CASSSGGYEQYF	TGTGCCAGTAGCTCAGGGGGCTACGAGCAGTACTTC
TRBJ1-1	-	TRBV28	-	CASSLTVNTEAFF	TGTGCCAGCAGTTTAACAGTCAACACTGAAGCTTTCTTT
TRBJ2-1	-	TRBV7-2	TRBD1	CASSSTGGGPYNEQFF	TGTGCCAGCAGCTCGACAGGGGGCGGACCCTACAATGAGCAGTTCTTC
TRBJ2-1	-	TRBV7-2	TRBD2	CASSSWTSGSYNEQFF	TGTGCCAGCAGCTCTTGGACTAGCGGCTCCTACAATGAGCAGTTCTTC
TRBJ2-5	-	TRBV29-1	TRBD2	CSVRAGRATETQYF	TGCAGCGTCCGAGCGGGGAGGGCCACAGAGACCCAGTACTTC
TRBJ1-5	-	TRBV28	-	CASREGGQDQPQHF	TGTGCCAGCAGGGAGGGGGGTCAGGATCAGCCCCAGCATTTT
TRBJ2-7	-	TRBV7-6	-	CASSLAPGLYYEQYF	TGTGCCAGCAGCTTAGCCCCCGGACTTTACTACGAGCAGTACTTC
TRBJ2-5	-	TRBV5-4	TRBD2	CASSLGLAGEETQYF	TGTGCCAGCAGCTTGGGACTAGCGGGGGAAGAGACCCAGTACTTC
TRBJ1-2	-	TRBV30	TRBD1	CAWTSPTGTGRLLVNTF	TGTGCCTGGACATCCCCCACCGGGACAGGGAGGCTACTGGTCAATACCTTC
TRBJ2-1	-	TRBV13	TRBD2	CASSSSPSTSGSSNEQFF	TGTGCCAGCAGCTCTTCCCCCTCGACTAGCGGGAGTTCTAATGAGCAGTTCTTC
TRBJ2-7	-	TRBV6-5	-	CASSYSILGLYEQYF	TGTGCCAGCAGTTACTCGATTCTGGGTCTCTACGAGCAGTACTTC
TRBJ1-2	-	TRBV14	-	CASSLQGIHYGYTF	TGTGCCAGCAGCCTTCAGGGGATTCACTATGGCTACACCTTC
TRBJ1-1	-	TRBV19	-	CASSIRGSGGTEAFF	TGTGCCAGTAGTATAAGGGGCTCCGGGGGCACTGAAGCTTTCTTT
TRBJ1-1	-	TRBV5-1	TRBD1	CASSLTPTGTNTEAFF	TGCGCCAGCAGCTTGACCCCGACAGGGACGAACACTGAAGCTTTCTTT
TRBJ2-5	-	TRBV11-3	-	CASSPMQGRIQTQYF	TGTGCCAGCAGCCCTATGCAGGGGAGGATTCAGACCCAGTACTTC
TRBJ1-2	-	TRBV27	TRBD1	CASSPGGLGYTF	TGTGCCAGCAGTCCAGGGGGCCTTGGCTACACCTTC
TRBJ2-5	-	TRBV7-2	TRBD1	CASSSLGQGGETQYF	TGTGCCAGCAGCTCCCTCGGACAGGGTGGCGAGACCCAGTACTTC
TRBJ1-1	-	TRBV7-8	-	CASSLVLGPNTEAFF	TGTGCCAGCAGCTTAGTTTTAGGTCCTAACACTGAAGCTTTCTTT
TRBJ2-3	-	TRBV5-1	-	CASSMGQSPDTQYF	TGCGCCAGCAGCATGGGACAATCGCCAGATACGCAGTATTTT
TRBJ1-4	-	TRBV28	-	CASKTGQGNEKLFF	TGTGCCAGCAAGACGGGCCAGGGTAATGAAAAACTGTTTTTT
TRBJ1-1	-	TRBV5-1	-	CASSLGPEGAEAFF	TGCGCCAGCAGCCTCGGGCCCGAGGGGGCTGAAGCTTTCTTT
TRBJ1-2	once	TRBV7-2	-	CASSLGVAGLYGYTF	TGTGCCAGCAGCTTGGGGGTGGCAGGGCTCTATGGCTACACCTTC
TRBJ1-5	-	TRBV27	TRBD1	CASRTGQGSGQPQHF	TGTGCCAGCAGAACCGGACAGGGTTCGGGCCAGCCCCAGCATTTT
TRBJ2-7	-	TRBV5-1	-	CASSSETALYEQYF	TGCGCCAGCAGCTCTGAGACAGCACTCTACGAGCAGTACTTC
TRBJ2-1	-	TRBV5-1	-	CASSLALSNEQFF	TGCGCCAGCAGCTTGGCCCTTAGCAATGAGCAGTTCTTC
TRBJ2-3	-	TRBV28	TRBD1	CASNPPGGSTDTQYF	TGTGCCAGCAACCCGCCAGGGGGCAGTACAGATACGCAGTATTTT
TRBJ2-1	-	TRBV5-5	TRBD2	CASSSSGTSGRAGSGEQFF	TGTGCCAGCAGCTCGTCCGGGACTAGCGGGAGGGCCGGGTCGGGCGAGCAGTTCTTC
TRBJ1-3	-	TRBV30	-	CAWSEAYSGNTIYF	TGTGCCTGGAGTGAGGCTTATTCTGGAAACACCATATATTTT
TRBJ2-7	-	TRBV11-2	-	CASSLVGSYEQYF	TGTGCCAGCAGCTTAGTTGGCAGCTACGAGCAGTACTTC
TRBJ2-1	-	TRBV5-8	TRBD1	CANSGQGTTPWYNEQFF	TGTGCCAACTCGGGACAGGGAACTACCCCATGGTACAATGAGCAGTTCTTC
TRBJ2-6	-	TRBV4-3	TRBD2	CASSQGPLGGSGGANVLTF	TGCGCCAGCAGCCAAGGCCCCCTGGGGGGGTCTGGTGGGGCCAACGTCCTGACTTTC
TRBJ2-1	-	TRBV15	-	CAVGNGASYNEQFF	TGTGCCGTGGGCAATGGCGCGTCCTACAATGAGCAGTTCTTC
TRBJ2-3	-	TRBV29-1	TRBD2	CSVASGLATDTQYF	TGCAGCGTTGCCTCGGGACTAGCGACGGATACGCAGTATTTT
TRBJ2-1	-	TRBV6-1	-	CASRANRESYNEQFF	TGTGCCAGCAGGGCGAACAGGGAATCGTACAATGAGCAGTTCTTC
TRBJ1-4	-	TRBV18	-	CASSSGMANEKLFF	TGTGCCAGCTCGTCCGGGATGGCTAATGAAAAACTGTTTTTT
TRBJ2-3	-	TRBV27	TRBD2	CASRGGGPSLSTDTQYF	TGTGCCAGCAGGGGCGGGGGGCCCTCCCTCAGCACAGATACGCAGTATTTT